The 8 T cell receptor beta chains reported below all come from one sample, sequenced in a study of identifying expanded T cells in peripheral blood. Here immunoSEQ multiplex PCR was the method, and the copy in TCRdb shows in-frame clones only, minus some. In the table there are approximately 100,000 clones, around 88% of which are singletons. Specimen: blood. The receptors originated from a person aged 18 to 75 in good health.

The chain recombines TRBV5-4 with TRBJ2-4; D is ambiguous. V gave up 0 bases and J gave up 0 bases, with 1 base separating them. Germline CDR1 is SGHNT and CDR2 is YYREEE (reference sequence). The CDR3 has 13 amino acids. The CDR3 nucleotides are TGTGCCAGCAGCTTGGAAGCCAAAAACATTCAGTACTTC. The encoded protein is CASSLEAKNIQYF.

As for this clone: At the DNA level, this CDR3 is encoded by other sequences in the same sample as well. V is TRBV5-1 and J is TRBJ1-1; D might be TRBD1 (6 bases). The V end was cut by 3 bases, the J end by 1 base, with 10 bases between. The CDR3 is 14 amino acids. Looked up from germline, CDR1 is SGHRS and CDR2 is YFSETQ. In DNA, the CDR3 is TGCGCCAGCAGCTCAGGACAGCCGAACACTGAAGCTTTCTTT. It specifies CASSSGQPNTEAFF.

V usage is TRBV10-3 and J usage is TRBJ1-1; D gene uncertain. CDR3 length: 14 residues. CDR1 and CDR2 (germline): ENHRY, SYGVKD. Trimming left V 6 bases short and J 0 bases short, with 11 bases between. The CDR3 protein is CAISWGILNTEAFF. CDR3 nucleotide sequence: TGTGCCATCAGCTGGGGTATTCTGAACACTGAAGCTTTCTTT.

The CDR3 loop is CASSLRGQANEKLFF. CDR3 DNA: TGTGCCAGCAGCTTAAGGGGGCAGGCTAATGAAAAACTGTTTTTT. V gene TRBV7-9 combines with J gene TRBJ1-4, with 7 positions matching TRBD1. With 2 bases clipped from V and 3 bases from J, the junction kept 3 bases outside the gene matches. This CDR3 has 15 amino acids. Germline lookup yields CDR1 SEHNR and CDR2 FQNEAQ (reference sequence).

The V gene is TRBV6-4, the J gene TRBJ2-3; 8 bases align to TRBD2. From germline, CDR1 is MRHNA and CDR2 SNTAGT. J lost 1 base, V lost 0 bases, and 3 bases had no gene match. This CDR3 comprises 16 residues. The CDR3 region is CASSDSSTSGTDTQYF. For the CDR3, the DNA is TGTGCCAGCAGTGACTCGTCGACTAGCGGCACAGATACGCAGTATTTT.

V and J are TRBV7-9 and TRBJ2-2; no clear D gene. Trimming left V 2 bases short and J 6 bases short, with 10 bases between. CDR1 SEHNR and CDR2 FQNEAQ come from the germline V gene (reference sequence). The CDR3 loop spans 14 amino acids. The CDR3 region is CASSLRKVPGELFF. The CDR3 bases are TGTGCCAGCAGCTTAAGGAAAGTCCCCGGGGAGCTGTTTTTT.

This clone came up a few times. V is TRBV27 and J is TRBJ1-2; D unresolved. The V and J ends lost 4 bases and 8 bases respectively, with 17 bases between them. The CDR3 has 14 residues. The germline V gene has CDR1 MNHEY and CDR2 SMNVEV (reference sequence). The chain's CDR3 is CASSSRARGSGYTF. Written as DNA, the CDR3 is TGTGCCAGCAGTTCACGAGCGAGAGGGAGCGGCTACACCTTC.

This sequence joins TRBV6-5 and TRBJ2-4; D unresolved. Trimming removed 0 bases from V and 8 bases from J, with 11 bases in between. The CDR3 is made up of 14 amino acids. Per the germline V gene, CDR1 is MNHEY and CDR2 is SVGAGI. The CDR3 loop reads CASSYSDPKDIQYF. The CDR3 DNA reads TGTGCCAGCAGTTACTCGGACCCCAAGGACATTCAGTACTTC.